The present T cell receptor beta chain was sequenced within a study of response to subunit inactivated influenza vaccine. TCRdb itself ran the RT-PCR reads through MiXCR, one entry per CDR3 protein. The sample records roughly 540,000 distinct CDR3 sequences, roughly 23% being singletons. The CDR3 is 16 residues long. Germline V CDR1 and CDR2: LGHNA, YSLEER. With V trimmed by 1 base and J by 8 bases, 6 bases remained unmatched. The same data also contributed to another study, on T cells expressing NK-cell markers. From that paper: Synthesis of TCR beta cDNA relied on 5'RACE template switching carrying UMIs.

The rearrangement uses TRBV4-3 and TRBJ2-1; 12 nucleotides line up with TRBD2. Here the sequenced sample was CD4+ T cells sorted from PBMCs, taken 11 to 12 days after vaccination. The TCR sequence derives from a man in his fifties or sixties who received an inactivated influenza vaccine. CDR3 sequence reads: CASSQATSGRTYEQFF. As DNA, the CDR3 is TGCGCCAGCAGCCAAGCAACTAGCGGGAGGACCTATGAGCAGTTCTTC.